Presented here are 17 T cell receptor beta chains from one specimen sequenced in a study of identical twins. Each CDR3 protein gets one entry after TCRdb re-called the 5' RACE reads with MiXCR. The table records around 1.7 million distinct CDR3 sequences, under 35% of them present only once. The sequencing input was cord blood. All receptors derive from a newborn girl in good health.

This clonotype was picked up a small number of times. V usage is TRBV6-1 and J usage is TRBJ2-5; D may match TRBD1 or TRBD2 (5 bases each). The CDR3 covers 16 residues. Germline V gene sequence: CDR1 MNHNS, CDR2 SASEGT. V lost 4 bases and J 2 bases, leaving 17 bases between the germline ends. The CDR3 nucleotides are TGTGCCAGCAGTGGCCCGGGGCAAGGCCCTCAAGAGACCCAGTACTTC. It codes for CASSGPGQGPQETQYF.

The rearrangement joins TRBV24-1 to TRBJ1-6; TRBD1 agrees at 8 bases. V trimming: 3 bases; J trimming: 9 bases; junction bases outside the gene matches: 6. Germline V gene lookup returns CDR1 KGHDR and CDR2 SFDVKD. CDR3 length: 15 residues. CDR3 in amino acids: CATSDRDQGASPLHF. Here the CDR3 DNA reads TGTGCCACCAGTGATCGGGACCAGGGGGCTTCACCCCTCCACTTT.

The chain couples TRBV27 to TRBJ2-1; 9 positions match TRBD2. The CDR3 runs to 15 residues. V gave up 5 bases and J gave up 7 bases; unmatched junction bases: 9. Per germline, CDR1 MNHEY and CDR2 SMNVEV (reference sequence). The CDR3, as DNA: TGTGCCAGCAGTCCCCGGACTAGCGTGGGGAATGAGCAGTTCTTC. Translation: CASSPRTSVGNEQFF.

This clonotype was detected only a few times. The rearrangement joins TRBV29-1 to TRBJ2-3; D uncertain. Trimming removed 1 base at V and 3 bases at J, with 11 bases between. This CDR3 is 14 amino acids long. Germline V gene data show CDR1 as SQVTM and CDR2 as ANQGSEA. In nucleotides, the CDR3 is TGCAGCGTTGAAGTGGAGTTTGGGACAGATACGCAGTATTTT. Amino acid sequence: CSVEVEFGTDTQYF.

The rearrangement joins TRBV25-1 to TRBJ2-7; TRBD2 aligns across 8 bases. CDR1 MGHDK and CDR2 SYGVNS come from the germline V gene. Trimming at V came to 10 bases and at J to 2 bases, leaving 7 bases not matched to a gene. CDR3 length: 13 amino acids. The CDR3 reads CATTGGAPYEQYF. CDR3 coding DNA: TGTGCCACCACGGGAGGGGCCCCCTACGAGCAGTACTTC.

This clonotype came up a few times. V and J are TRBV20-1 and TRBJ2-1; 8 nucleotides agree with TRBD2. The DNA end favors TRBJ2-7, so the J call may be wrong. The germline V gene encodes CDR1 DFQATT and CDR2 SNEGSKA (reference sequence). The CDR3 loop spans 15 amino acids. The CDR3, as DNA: TGCAGTGCTGCCCGACTAGCGTCCTCCTACAATGAGCAGTACTTC. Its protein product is CSAARLASSYNEQYF.

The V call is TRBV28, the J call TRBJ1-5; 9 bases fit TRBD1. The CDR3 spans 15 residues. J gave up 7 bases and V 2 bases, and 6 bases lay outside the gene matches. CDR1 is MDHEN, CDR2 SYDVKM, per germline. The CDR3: CASSLGQGIGQPQHF. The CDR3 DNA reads TGTGCCAGCAGTTTAGGACAGGGGATTGGGCAGCCCCAGCATTTT.

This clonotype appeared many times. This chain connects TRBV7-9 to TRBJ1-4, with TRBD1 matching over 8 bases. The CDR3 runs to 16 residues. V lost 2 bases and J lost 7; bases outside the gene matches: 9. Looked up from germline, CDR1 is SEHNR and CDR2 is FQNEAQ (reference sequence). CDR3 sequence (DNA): TGTGCCAGCAGCTTAACGGACAGGGATGAACGTGAAAAACTGTTTTTT. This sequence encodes CASSLTDRDEREKLFF.

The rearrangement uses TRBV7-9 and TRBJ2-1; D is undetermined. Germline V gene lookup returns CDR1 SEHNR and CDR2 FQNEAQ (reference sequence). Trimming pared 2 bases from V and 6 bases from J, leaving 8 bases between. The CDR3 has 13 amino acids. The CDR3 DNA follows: TGTGCCAGCAGCTTACAGAGTTTCAATGAGCAGTTCTTC. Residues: CASSLQSFNEQFF.

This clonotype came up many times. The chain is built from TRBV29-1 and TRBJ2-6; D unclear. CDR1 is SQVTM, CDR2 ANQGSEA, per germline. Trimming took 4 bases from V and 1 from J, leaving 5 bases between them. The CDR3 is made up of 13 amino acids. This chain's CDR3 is CSVAYSGANVLTF. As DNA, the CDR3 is TGCAGCGTTGCGTATTCTGGGGCCAACGTCCTGACTTTC.

The CDR3 is CERGPFEGTDTQYF. CDR3 nucleotides: TGTGAACGGGGTCCTTTTGAGGGCACAGATACGCAGTATTTT. The chain employs TRBV14 and TRBJ2-3, with a tentative D call TRBD2 (5 bases). Looked up from germline, CDR1 is SGHDN and CDR2 is FVKESK. The CDR3 loop spans 14 amino acids.

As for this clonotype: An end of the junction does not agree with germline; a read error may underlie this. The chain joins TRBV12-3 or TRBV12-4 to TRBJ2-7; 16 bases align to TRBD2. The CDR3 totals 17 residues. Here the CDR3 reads CAGSRGTSGRASYEQYF. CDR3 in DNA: TGTGCCGGCAGCCGCGGGACTAGCGGGAGGGCCTCCTACGAGCAGTACTTC.

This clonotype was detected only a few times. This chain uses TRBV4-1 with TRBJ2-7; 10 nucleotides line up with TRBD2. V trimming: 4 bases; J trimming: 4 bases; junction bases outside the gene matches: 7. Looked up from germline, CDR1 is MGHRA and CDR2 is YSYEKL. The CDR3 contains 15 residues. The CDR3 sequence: CASSPGLADRYEQYF. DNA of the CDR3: TGCGCCAGCAGCCCTGGACTAGCGGATCGTTACGAGCAGTACTTC.

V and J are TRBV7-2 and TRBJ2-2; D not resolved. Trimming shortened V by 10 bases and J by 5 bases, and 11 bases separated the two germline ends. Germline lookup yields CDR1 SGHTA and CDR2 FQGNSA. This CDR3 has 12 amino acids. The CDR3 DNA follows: TGTGCCACCGCCATCGTGACCGGGGAGCTGTTTTTT. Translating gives CATAIVTGELFF.

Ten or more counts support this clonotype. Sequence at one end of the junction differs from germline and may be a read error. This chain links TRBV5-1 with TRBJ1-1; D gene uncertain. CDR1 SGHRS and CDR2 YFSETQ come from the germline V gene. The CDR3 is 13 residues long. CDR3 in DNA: TGTGCCAGCAGTTCGCGGGAGAACACTGAAGCTTTCTTT. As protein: CASSSRENTEAFF.

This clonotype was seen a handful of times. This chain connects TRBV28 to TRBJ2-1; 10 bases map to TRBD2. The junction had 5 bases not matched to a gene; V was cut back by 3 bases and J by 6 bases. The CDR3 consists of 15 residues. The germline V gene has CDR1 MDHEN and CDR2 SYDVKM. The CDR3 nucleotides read TGTGCCAGCAGTTTCTCTCTAGCGGGAGTCAATGAGCAGTTCTTC. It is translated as CASSFSLAGVNEQFF.

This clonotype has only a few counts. The CDR3 loop reads CASSLPYRGRTEAFF. The CDR3 nucleotides are TGTGCCAGCAGTTTGCCCTACAGGGGGAGGACTGAAGCTTTCTTT. The rearrangement links TRBV28 to TRBJ1-1; TRBD1 matches at 8 bases. Looked up from germline, CDR1 is MDHEN and CDR2 is SYDVKM. CDR3 length: 15 amino acids. Losses at the gene ends were 3 bases for V and 5 bases for J; bases not matched to a gene: 8.